This record looks at one T cell receptor beta chain sequence and its context. The record originates from a study of shared clonotypes between healthy human individuals. Sequencing was performed with immunoSEQ multiplex PCR; in TCRdb, only in-frame clones are kept and a portion is missing. The table records 2 million to 2.5 million clones, 90% to 97% of them present only once. The CDR3 consists of 12 residues. The V gene's germline CDR1 is MDHEN and CDR2 SYDVKM. V lost 6 bases and J lost 6, with 11 bases in between. The V and J genes are TRBV28 and TRBJ1-2; D is possibly TRBD1 (5 bases). The TCR comes from a young man in good health. Material for sequencing was naive CD4+ T cells sorted from blood. Subset given: CD45RA+ positively selected. CDR3 DNA: TGTGCCAGCAGGGAAAGGGACGATGGCTACACCTTC. It translates to CASRERDDGYTF.